This T cell receptor beta chain was identified during a study of blood T cell repertoires in COVID-19. Turning to the study itself: Acute and convalescent COVID-19 specimens originated in the United States, Italy and Spain.

This CDR3 contains 13 residues. The V end was cut by 3 bases, the J end by 2 bases, with 10 bases between. Per germline, CDR1 GTSNPN and CDR2 SVGIG (reference sequence). Clones were sequenced by immunoSEQ multiplex PCR, and TCRdb holds only the in-frame ones, with some missing. The sample shows 120,000 to 150,000 clones, around 90% of them seen only once. Sequenced: peripheral blood. This receptor was identified in a woman aged 60 to 75 with acute or convalescent COVID-19. V and J are TRBV30 and TRBJ1-1, with D tentatively TRBD1 (6 bases). The CDR3 DNA reads as TGTGCCTGGAGGCGGACAGACAACACTGAAGCTTTCTTT. Encoded protein: CAWRRTDNTEAFF.